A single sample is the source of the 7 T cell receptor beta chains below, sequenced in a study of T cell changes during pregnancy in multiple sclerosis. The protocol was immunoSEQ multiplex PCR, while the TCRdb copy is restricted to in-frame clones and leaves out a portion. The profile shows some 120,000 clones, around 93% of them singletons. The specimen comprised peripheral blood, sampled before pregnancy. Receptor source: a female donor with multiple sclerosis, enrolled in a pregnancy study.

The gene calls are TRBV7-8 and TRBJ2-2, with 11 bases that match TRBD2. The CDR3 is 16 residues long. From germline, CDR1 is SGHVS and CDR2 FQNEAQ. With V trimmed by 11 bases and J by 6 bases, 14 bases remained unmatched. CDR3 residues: CAQRGASGRIAGELFF. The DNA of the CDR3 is TGTGCCCAAAGGGGGGCTAGCGGGAGGATCGCCGGGGAGCTGTTTTTT.

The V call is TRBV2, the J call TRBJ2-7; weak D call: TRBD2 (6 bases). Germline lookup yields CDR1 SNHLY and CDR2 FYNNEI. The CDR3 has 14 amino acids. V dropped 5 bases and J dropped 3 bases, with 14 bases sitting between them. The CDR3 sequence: CASSRPGAGYEQYF. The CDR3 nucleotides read TGTGCCAGCAGTCGTCCGGGAGCGGGCTACGAGCAGTACTTC.

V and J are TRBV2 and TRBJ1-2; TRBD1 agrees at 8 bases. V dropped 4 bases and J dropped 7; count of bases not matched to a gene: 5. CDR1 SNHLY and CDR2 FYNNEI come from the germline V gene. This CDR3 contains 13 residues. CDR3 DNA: TGTGCCAGCAGTGCCAACAGGGGGTCTGGCTACACCTTC. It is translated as CASSANRGSGYTF.

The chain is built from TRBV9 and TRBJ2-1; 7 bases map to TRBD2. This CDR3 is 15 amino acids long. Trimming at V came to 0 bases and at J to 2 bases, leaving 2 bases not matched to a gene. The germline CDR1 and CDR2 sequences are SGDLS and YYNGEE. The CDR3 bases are TGTGCCAGCAGCGTAGAACGGGGGGCCTACAATGAGCAGTTCTTC. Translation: CASSVERGAYNEQFF.

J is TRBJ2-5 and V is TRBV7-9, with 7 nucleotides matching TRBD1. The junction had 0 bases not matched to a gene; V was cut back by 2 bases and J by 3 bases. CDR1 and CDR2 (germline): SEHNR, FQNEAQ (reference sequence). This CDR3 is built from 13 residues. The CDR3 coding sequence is TGTGCCAGCAGCTTAACAGGGGAAGAGACCCAGTACTTC. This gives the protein CASSLTGEETQYF.

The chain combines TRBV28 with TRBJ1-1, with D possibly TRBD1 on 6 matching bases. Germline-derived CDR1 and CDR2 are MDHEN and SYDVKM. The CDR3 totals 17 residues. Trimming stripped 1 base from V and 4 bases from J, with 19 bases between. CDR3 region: CASSLLGTTRKGTEAFF. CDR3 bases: TGTGCCAGCAGTTTATTGGGGACAACTAGGAAGGGCACTGAAGCTTTCTTT.

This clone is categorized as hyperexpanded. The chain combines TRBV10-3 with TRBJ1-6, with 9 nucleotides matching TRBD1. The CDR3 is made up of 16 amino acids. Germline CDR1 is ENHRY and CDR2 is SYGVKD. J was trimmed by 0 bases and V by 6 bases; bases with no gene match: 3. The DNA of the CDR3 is TGTGCCATCAGGGGGACAGGGAGCTCCTATAATTCACCCCTCCACTTT. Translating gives CAIRGTGSSYNSPLHF.